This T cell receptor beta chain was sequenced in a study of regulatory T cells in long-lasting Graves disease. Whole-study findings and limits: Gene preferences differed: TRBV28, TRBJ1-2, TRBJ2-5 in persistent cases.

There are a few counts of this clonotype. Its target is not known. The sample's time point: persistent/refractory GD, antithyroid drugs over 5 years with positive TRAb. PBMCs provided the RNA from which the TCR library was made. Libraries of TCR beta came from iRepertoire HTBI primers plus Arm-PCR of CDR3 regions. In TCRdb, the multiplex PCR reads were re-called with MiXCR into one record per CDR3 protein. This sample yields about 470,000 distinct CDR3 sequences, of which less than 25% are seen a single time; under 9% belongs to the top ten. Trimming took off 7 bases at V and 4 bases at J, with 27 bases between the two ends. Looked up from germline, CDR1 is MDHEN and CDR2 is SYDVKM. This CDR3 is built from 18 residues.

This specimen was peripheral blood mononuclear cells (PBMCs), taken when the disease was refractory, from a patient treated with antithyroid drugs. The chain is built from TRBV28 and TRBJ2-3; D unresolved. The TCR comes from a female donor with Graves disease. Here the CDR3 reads CASTTDVLTRLGADTQYF. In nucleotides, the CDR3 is TGTGCCAGCACCACGGACGTCCTGACTCGACTTGGGGCAGATACGCAGTATTTT. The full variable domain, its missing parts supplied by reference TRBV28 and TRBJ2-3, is DVKVTQSSRYLVKRTGEKVFLECVQDMDHENMFWYRQDPGLGLRLIYFSYDVKMKEKGDIPEGYSVSREKKERFSLILESASTNQTSMYLCASTTDVLTRLGADTQYFGPGTRLTVL.